This T cell receptor beta chain was captured by sequencing in a study of persistence of HIV-infected CD4 T cells. The immunoSEQ assay was version 4, run in survey mode. Some clones are missing from TCRdb's copy, which holds only in-frame ones; the method was immunoSEQ multiplex PCR. Among about 33,000 clones listed, around 83% were seen once. Cells were stimulated with overlapping HIV-1 Gag 15-mer peptides. CD40L-negative CD69-negative CD45RO-high memory CD4+ T cells were sorted as populations depleted of antigen-responding cells. For roughly 19 hours, CD8-depleted PBMCs received anti-CD28/CD49d costimulation, a CD40-blocking antibody and enfuvirtide. This clone was seen only once. Its antigen is currently unknown. Findings and caveats of the study: CMV- and Gag-responding cells had lower TCRbeta richness than CD3/CD28-responding cells.

V gave up 4 bases and J gave up 3 bases; unmatched junction bases: 2. The length of the CDR3 is 13 residues. In germline, CDR1 is SGHRS, CDR2 YFSETQ. The V gene is TRBV5-1, the J gene TRBJ1-2; 8 nucleotides line up with TRBD1. The sequencing used cultured CD4+ T cells from PBMCs, collected from a patient who received antiretroviral therapy. This clonotype originated in an adult with HIV. The donor label of this sample is uncertain. In nucleotides, the CDR3 is TGCGCCAGCAGCGAGGGACAGGACTATGGCTACACCTTC. Translation: CASSEGQDYGYTF.